The TCR beta chain under discussion was sequenced for a study of T cells in Graves' hyperthyroidism and ophthalmopathy. Many counts were recorded for this clonotype. Researchers took RNA transcripts and amplified the TCR beta CDR3 regions from them. A set of HTBI primers served as the primers for a first-round RT-PCR of the TCR CDR3. A single record per CDR3 protein comes from TCRdb applying MiXCR to the multiplex PCR reads. The table has under 250,000 distinct CDR3 sequences, roughly 18% seen once. Unmatched junction bases numbered 15, after V lost 2 bases and J lost 4 bases. The CDR3 extends over 17 amino acids. In germline, CDR1 is DFQATT, CDR2 SNEGSKA (reference sequence).

The rearrangement uses TRBV20-1 and TRBJ2-3, with 7 positions matching TRBD2. The sequence was collected from a man aged 45-65 years with Graves' hyperthyroidism. The sequenced sample was blood. For the CDR3, the DNA is TGCAGTGCTAGACATCCTTTAGGGTGGGAGGGGCCAGATACGCAGTATTTT. It yields the protein CSARHPLGWEGPDTQYF.